This is a list of T cell receptor beta chains from one sample in a study of blood T cells in healthy people across ages. TCRdb reprocessed the 5' RACE reads with MiXCR, giving one entry per CDR3 protein. The data show more than 1.4 million distinct CDR3 sequences, with approximately 40% seen just once and 7% to 9% held by the top ten. Sequenced sample: blood. The receptor source for this set is a woman between 18 and 29 years old in good health. Both conserved end residues are trimmed from each CDR3.

TRBV7-9	13	TRBJ2-5	ASSSVGYAQETQY
TRBV20-1	14	NA	SARPEDSQSYNEQY
TRBV4-1	14	TRBJ2-3	ASSQDWTASTDTQY
TRBV3-1	12	TRBJ1-4	ASSPRDSGEKLF
TRBV20-1	18	TRBJ2-3	SARTRTSGRPGLITDTQY
TRBV21-1	16	TRBJ2-1	ASSKVGWEGYRDNEQF
TRBV14	14	TRBJ2-7	ASSQGGPIWDYEQY
TRBV13	15	TRBJ2-1	ASSRVGGSGRSYEQF
TRBV2	12	TRBJ2-3	ASSGQGFTDTQY
TRBV9	10	TRBJ1-1	ASSVQGREAF
TRBV28	13	TRBJ2-7	ASSAPGTSRHEQY
TRBV6-6	13	TRBJ1-5	ASSRNRGGNQPQH
TRBV12-3/TRBV12-4	11	TRBJ2-7	ASSLLVGSEQY
TRBV18	13	TRBJ1-1	ASSPPGQQSTEAF